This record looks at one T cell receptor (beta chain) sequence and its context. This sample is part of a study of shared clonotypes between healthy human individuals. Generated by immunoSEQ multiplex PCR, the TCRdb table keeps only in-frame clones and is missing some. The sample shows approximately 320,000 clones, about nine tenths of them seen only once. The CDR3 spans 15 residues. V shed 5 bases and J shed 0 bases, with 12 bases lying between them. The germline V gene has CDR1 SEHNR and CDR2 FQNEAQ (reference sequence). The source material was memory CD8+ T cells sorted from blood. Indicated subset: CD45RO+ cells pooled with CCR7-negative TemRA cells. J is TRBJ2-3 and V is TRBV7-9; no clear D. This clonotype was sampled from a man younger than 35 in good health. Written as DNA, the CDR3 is TGTGCCAGCAGCCACCAGGTGGCTAGCACAGATACGCAGTATTTT. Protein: CASSHQVASTDTQYF.